This T cell receptor (beta chain) was sequenced for a study of vaccination effects on CD4 cells after COVID-19. Study-wide results and caveats: Late post-vaccination samples showed marked contraction of infection- and vaccine-induced clones.

Antigen-specific CD4+ T cells were first expanded with viral peptide pools by the ViraFEST assay and only then sequenced. Subsequent to approximately 11 days of culture, CD4+ T cells were isolated. The study found no prior SARS-CoV-2 infection in the vaccine recipients, who tested negative for nucleocapsid antibodies. Researchers reported culturing over 1.5 million PBMC in each well, adding approximately 10 IU/ml IL-2 and roughly 10 ug/ml peptides. With regard to this clone: Its antigen is not identified.

The length of the CDR3 is 13 residues. The ends were cut back, 8 bases at V and 3 bases at J, with 11 bases in the middle. Generated by immunoSEQ multiplex PCR, the TCRdb table keeps only in-frame clones and is missing some. The table records 30,000 to 45,000 clones, roughly 70% of them present only once. The sequence came from a human donor who received a COVID-19 vaccine. The source material was CD4+ T cells from PBMCs cultured with SARS-CoV-2 spike peptides, sampled before COVID-19 vaccination. V gene TRBV12-3 or TRBV12-4 combines with J gene TRBJ2-4; possibly TRBD1 or TRBD2 for D (5 bases each). CDR3 loop: CASLLGGKNIQYF. The CDR3 DNA sequence: TGTGCCAGCTTGCTTGGGGGCAAAAACATTCAGTACTTC.